The clone carrying this T cell receptor beta chain was recorded at least ten times. Its target is unknown. At one end the junction does not follow the germline gene, possibly because of a read error. Germline V lookup: CDR1 SGHDN, CDR2 FVKESK. The length of the CDR3 is 13 residues. This specimen belongs to a study of CD8 T cells in ankylosing spondylitis. Overall study findings and caveats: Ankylosing spondylitis blood appeared to be characterized by a TCR beta motif of several highly homologous variants.

In TCRdb, the 5' RACE reads were re-called with MiXCR into one record per CDR3 protein. The sample records some 130,000 distinct CDR3 sequences, over 10% being singletons. The chain recombines TRBV14 with TRBJ1-2, with D unclear. This TCR was sampled from a female donor with ankylosing spondylitis or in good health (not recorded which). What was sequenced was blood, either unsorted or a sorted T cell fraction (not recorded which). The CDR3 sequence is CASRQDNNYGYTF. In DNA form, the CDR3 reads TGTGCCAGCAGGCAAGACAATAACTATGGCTACACCTTC. The whole variable domain, remainder taken from reference TRBV14 and TRBJ1-2, is EAGVTQFPSHSVIEKGQTVTLRCDPISGHDNLYWYRRVMGKEIKFLLHFVKESKQDESGMPNNRFLAERTGGTYSTLKVQPAELEDSGVYFCASRQDNNYGYTFGSGTRLTVV.